This T cell receptor (beta chain) was obtained from a study of a mutant IDH1 vaccine in newly diagnosed glioma. Study-wide context: Across weeks 1, 3, 5, 7, 11, 15, 19 and 23, patients received a vaccination each time, eight in all.

Measured with immunoSEQ multiplex PCR; TCRdb has only the in-frame clones, and not every one. The sample contains some 42,000 clones, about 75% of which appear only once. Germline V gives CDR1 LNHDA, CDR2 SQIVND (reference sequence). This CDR3 contains 14 residues. Deletions cut 1 base from V and 4 bases from J, with 9 bases between. This clone came up a few times. The antigen is not known. The time point here: week 23, last vaccination. A single vaccine dose contained 300 ug of mutant IDH1 20-mer peptide, and topical imiquimod was used with it. The input for sequencing was PBMCs, taken from a glioma patient whose treatment included an IDH1 peptide vaccine. This clonotype was sampled from a man aged 50-59 years with glioma. J is TRBJ2-3 and V is TRBV19; a possible D gene is TRBD2 (5 bases). The CDR3 is CASSIAASPDTQYF. CDR3 in DNA: TGTGCCAGTAGTATAGCCGCTAGCCCAGATACGCAGTATTTT.